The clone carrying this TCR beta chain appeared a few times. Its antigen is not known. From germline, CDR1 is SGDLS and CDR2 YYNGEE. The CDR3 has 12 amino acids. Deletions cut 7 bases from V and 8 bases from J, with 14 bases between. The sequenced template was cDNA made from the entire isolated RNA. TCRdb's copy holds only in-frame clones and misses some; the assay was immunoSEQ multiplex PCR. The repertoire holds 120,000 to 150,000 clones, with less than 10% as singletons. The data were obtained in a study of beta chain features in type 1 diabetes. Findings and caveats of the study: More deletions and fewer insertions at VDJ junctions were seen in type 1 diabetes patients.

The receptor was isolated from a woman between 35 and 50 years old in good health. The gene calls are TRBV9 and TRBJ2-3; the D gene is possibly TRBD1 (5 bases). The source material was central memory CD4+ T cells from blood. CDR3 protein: CASGSAQGTQYF. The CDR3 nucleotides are TGTGCCAGCGGTTCGGCGCAGGGTACGCAGTATTTT.